Listed below are T cell receptor beta chains from one sample, sequenced in a study of T cells in Graves' hyperthyroidism and ophthalmopathy. One entry per CDR3 protein, called by TCRdb with MiXCR from the multiplex PCR reads. The data contain over 500,000 distinct CDR3 sequences, about 15% of them singletons. Material for sequencing was blood. Receptor source: a woman under 30 with Graves' ophthalmopathy. Both conserved end residues are part of each CDR3. A D gene is named only where the DNA matches it firmly. Clone size is not always given. Where it is, it says once, few, many or a class for expanded clones.

>TRBV7-3|many|TRBJ2-5|NA
CASSSRSGTAGETQYF
TGTGCCAGCAGCTCAAGATCCGGGACCGCGGGAGAGACCCAGTACTTC
>TRBV7-2|NA|TRBJ2-5|NA
CASSFPTRQETQYF
TGTGCCAGCAGCTTCCCGACTAGACAAGAGACCCAGTACTTC
>TRBV24-1|NA|TRBJ2-2|NA
CATSEHWGNTGELFF
TGTGCCACCAGTGAGCATTGGGGCAACACCGGGGAGCTGTTTTTT
>TRBV7-3|many|TRBJ2-1|NA
CASSLNIVVPYNEQFF
TGTGCCAGCAGCCTTAACATCGTGGTACCCTACAATGAGCAGTTCTTC
>TRBV29-1|many|TRBJ1-1|NA
CSVVIGAGTEAFF
TGCAGCGTTGTTATTGGGGCAGGCACTGAAGCTTTCTTT
>TRBV12-3/TRBV12-4|many|TRBJ1-6|NA
CASTPLSGGSPLHF
TGTGCCAGCACTCCCTTATCTGGGGGATCACCCCTCCACTTT
>TRBV6-1|many|TRBJ2-1|TRBD1
CASRVTGANNEQFF
TGTGCCAGCAGAGTAACAGGGGCCAACAATGAGCAGTTCTTC
>TRBV11-2|few|TRBJ2-2|NA
CASSLLLGTGELFF
TGTGCCAGCAGCTTATTGCTGGGGACCGGGGAGCTGTTTTTT
>TRBV20-1|many|TRBJ2-7|NA
CSANRGHSYEQYF
TGCAGTGCTAACCGGGGGCACTCCTACGAGCAGTACTTC
>TRBV12-3/TRBV12-4|many|TRBJ1-1|NA
CASSLEGIKAFF
TGTGCCAGCAGTTTAGAGGGGATAAAAGCTTTCTTT
>TRBV24-1|few|TRBJ2-1|TRBD2
CATSDRKGASGGNYNEQFF
TGTGCCACCAGTGACCGGAAGGGGGCTAGCGGGGGGAACTACAATGAGCAGTTCTTC
>TRBV28|many|TRBJ2-6|NA
CASSTPGHTISGANVLTF
TGTGCCAGCAGTACACCGGGACACACGATCTCTGGGGCCAACGTCCTGACTTTC
>TRBV28|few|TRBJ2-7|NA
CASSPRQASYEQYF
TGTGCCAGCAGTCCTCGACAAGCCTCCTACGAGCAGTACTTC
>TRBV28|many|TRBJ2-7|NA
CASSASGTQGLEQYF
TGTGCCAGCAGTGCCTCCGGGACCCAGGGATTAGAGCAGTACTTC
>TRBV11-2|NA|TRBJ2-1|TRBD2
CASSLNPPGTSGRNEQFF
TGTGCCAGCAGCTTAAACCCCCCCGGGACTAGCGGGAGGAATGAGCAGTTCTTC
>TRBV30|NA|TRBJ2-5|NA
CAWSVRWQASETQYF
TGTGCCTGGAGTGTACGGTGGCAGGCCTCGGAGACCCAGTACTTC
>TRBV5-6|few|TRBJ2-5|TRBD1
CASSQGTAIYF
TGTGCCAGCAGCCAAGGGACAGCAATTTACTTC
>TRBV7-9|NA|TRBJ1-5|NA
CASSDGVLGNQPQHF
TGTGCCAGCAGTGATGGGGTTTTAGGCAATCAGCCCCAGCATTTT
>TRBV12-3/TRBV12-4|many|TRBJ1-1|NA
CASSLGSGFFSRAFF
TGTGCCAGCAGTTTAGGGTCAGGGTTTTTTTCCCGAGCTTTCTTT
>TRBV6-2/TRBV6-3|few|TRBJ2-3|NA
CASRWDLTDTQYF
TGTGCCAGCAGGTGGGACCTCACAGATACGCAGTATTTT
>TRBV20-1|NA|TRBJ2-1|NA
CSASETGYNEQFF
TGCAGTGCTTCGGAGACTGGGTACAATGAGCAGTTCTTC
>TRBV24-1|NA|TRBJ1-2|NA
CATSPPGEGRSGYTF
TGTGCCACCAGTCCACCTGGGGAAGGCAGGAGTGGCTACACCTTC
>TRBV19|NA|TRBJ2-2|NA
CASSIGRGVAGELFF
TGTGCCAGTAGTATTGGCAGGGGAGTGGCCGGGGAGCTGTTTTTT
>TRBV3-1|many|TRBJ1-2|NA
CASSPGGYYGYTF
TGTGCCAGCAGCCCTGGGGGGTACTATGGCTACACCTTC
>TRBV11-2|many|TRBJ2-3|TRBD2
CASSLEGGGADTQYF
TGTGCCAGCAGCTTAGAGGGCGGGGGGGCAGATACGCAGTATTTT
>TRBV14|NA|TRBJ1-1|NA
CASSRRGRTEAFF
TGTGCCAGCAGCCGCAGGGGTCGGACTGAAGCTTTCTTT
>TRBV28|many|TRBJ2-3|TRBD1
CASSHRTGADTQYF
TGTGCCAGCAGTCACCGGACAGGGGCCGATACGCAGTATTTT
>TRBV6-1|NA|TRBJ1-4|TRBD1
CASRLTGGSEKLFF
TGTGCCAGCAGATTGACAGGGGGGAGTGAAAAACTGTTTTTT
>TRBV12-3/TRBV12-4|many|TRBJ1-2|NA
CASSPPPLAPGERRYGYTF
TGTGCCAGCAGCCCCCCCCCCCTCGCCCCAGGGGAGAGGCGCTATGGCTACACCTTC
>TRBV2|few|TRBJ2-7|NA
CASSALRERPYEQYF
TGTGCCAGCAGTGCCCTAAGGGAAAGACCCTACGAGCAGTACTTC
>TRBV19|NA|TRBJ1-1|NA
CASSISGSPLNTEAFF
TGTGCCAGTAGTATATCTGGCAGCCCTTTGAACACTGAAGCTTTCTTT
>TRBV3-1|many|TRBJ1-1|NA
CASSPTHGGNTEAFF
TGTGCCAGCAGCCCTACACACGGAGGGAACACTGAAGCTTTCTTT
>TRBV7-2|NA|TRBJ2-1|TRBD1
CASSYPAGTGGTDEQFF
TGTGCCAGCAGCTATCCGGCCGGGACAGGGGGCACGGATGAGCAGTTCTTC
>TRBV9|NA|TRBJ2-1|NA
CASSARFRVPNNEQFF
TGTGCCAGCAGCGCCCGTTTCCGGGTACCAAACAATGAGCAGTTCTTC
>TRBV30|few|TRBJ1-2|NA
CAWSVVSSNYGYTF
TGTGCCTGGAGTGTTGTCAGTAGTAACTATGGCTACACCTTC
>TRBV6-5|many|TRBJ2-1|NA
CASSYVMRPQSYNEQFF
TGTGCCAGCAGTTATGTTATGAGGCCCCAATCCTACAATGAGCAGTTCTTC